This T cell receptor beta chain was captured in a study of read filtering for tumor transcriptome and immune sequencing. CDR1 KGHDR and CDR2 SFDVKD come from the germline V gene. The J segment lost 5 bases and the V segment lost 10 bases, leaving 7 bases of the junction unmatched. This CDR3 spans 13 amino acids. Molecular barcoded adaptors covering alpha/delta and beta/gamma chains were used on about 390 ng RNA. One entry per CDR3 protein, called by TCRdb with MiXCR from the reads. The table shows 100,000 to 150,000 distinct CDR3 sequences, with about 12% occurring only once. This clonotype was found many times.

The V call is TRBV24-1, the J call TRBJ2-5; 9 bases line up with TRBD1. This clonotype was obtained from a donor aged 40 or over with multiple myeloma. The material sequenced was a population of CD138-negative cells sorted from bone marrow. CDR3 residues: CATGQGRSETQYF. The CDR3 DNA sequence: TGTGCCACGGGACAGGGTCGGAGTGAGACCCAGTACTTC.